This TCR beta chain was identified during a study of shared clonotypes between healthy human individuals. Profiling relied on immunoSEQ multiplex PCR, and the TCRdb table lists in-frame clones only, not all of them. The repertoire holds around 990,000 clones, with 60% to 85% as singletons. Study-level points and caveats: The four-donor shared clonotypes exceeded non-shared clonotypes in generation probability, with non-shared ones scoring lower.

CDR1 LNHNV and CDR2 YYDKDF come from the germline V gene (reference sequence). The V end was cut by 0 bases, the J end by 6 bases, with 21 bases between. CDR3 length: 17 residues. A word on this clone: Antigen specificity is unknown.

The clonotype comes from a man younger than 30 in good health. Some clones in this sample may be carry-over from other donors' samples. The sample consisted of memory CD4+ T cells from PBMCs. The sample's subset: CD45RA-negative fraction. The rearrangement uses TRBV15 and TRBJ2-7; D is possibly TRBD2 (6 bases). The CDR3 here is CATSRDRGGGIVIEQYF. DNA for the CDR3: TGTGCCACCAGCAGAGATAGAGGAGGCGGGATCGTTATCGAGCAGTACTTC.